The 25 T cell receptor beta chains below were found in one sample sequenced in a study of CD8+ T cells in alopecia areata. RNA was extracted and reverse transcribed into cDNA as the sequencing template. Assay: immunoSEQ multiplex PCR; the TCRdb copy retains only in-frame clones and omits some. The sample has almost 250,000 clones; approximately 61% are singletons. The sample consisted of CD4+ T cells sorted from blood, taken at week 0. All receptors come from a human donor with alopecia areata.

This clone was picked up a small number of times. V gene TRBV2 combines with J gene TRBJ2-5; weak D call: TRBD2 (7 bases). The V end lost 7 bases, the J end lost 7 bases, and 16 bases lay between the germline ends. CDR3 length: 13 amino acids. Germline loops: CDR1 SNHLY, CDR2 FYNNEI. DNA for the CDR3: TGTGCCAGCATCCGGGGGGCCGGGTTGACCCAGTACTTC. Its translation is CASIRGAGLTQYF.

The chain carries TRBV7-9 and TRBJ1-2, with unresolved D. Trimming removed 0 bases from V and 7 bases from J, with 6 bases in between. The V gene's germline CDR1 is SEHNR and CDR2 FQNEAQ (reference sequence). This CDR3 is 12 amino acids long. CDR3 nucleotide sequence: TGTGCCAGCAGCTTAGCGCGGGGTGGCTACACCTTC. It yields the protein CASSLARGGYTF.

A remark on this clone: Additional DNA sequences in this sample encode the identical CDR3. The chain couples TRBV30 to TRBJ1-5; D unclear. The V end was cut by 2 bases, the J end by 0 bases, with 8 bases between. Germline V gene lookup returns CDR1 GTSNPN and CDR2 SVGIG (reference sequence). This CDR3 spans 14 amino acids. The CDR3 DNA reads TGTGCCTGGAGTTCCGGAAATAGCAATCAGCCCCAGCATTTT. The encoded protein is CAWSSGNSNQPQHF.

The J gene is TRBJ2-1, the V gene TRBV15; D is unclear. Germline V gene lookup returns CDR1 LNHNV and CDR2 YYDKDF (reference sequence). V was pared by 3 bases and J by 4 bases, with 16 bases between. This CDR3 is 16 amino acids long. For the CDR3, the DNA is TGTGCCACCAGCAGGCGAGGCGCTCCTGGGTACAATGAGCAGTTCTTC. Amino acid sequence: CATSRRGAPGYNEQFF.

The chain carries TRBV29-1 and TRBJ1-1; 7 bases are shared with TRBD1. The V gene end was trimmed by 2 bases and the J gene end by 10 bases; junction bases not matched to a gene: 1. Germline V CDR1 and CDR2: SQVTM, ANQGSEA. The CDR3 totals 10 residues. CDR3 protein: CSVENRGAFF. Written as DNA, the CDR3 is TGCAGCGTTGAAAACAGGGGAGCTTTCTTT. Combining the CDR3 with reference TRBV29-1 and TRBJ1-1 gives the whole variable domain SAVISQKPSRDICQRGTSLTIQCQVDSQVTMMFWYRQQPGQSLTLIATANQGSEATYESGFVIDKFPISRPNLTFSTLTVSNMSPEDSSIYLCSVENRGAFFGQGTRLTVV.

This chain uses TRBV6-5 with TRBJ2-5, with D perhaps TRBD1 (5 bases). The CDR3 is 16 amino acids. Germline V gene data show CDR1 as MNHEY and CDR2 as SVGAGI. V was clipped by 2 bases and J by 5 bases, with 18 bases between them. The CDR3 DNA follows: TGTGCCAGCAGTTACGTCGTCGGCAGGGATTTGGAGACCCAGTACTTC. It codes for CASSYVVGRDLETQYF.

V gene TRBV4-1 combines with J gene TRBJ1-6; 8 bases map to TRBD1. Looked up from germline, CDR1 is MGHRA and CDR2 is YSYEKL. J was trimmed by 9 bases and V by 0 bases; bases with no gene match: 1. This CDR3 region has 14 residues. CDR3 sequence (DNA): TGCGCCAGCAGCCAAGAGACAGGGGTTTCACCCCTCCACTTT. Translating it yields CASSQETGVSPLHF.

The chain links TRBV2 to TRBJ2-1; possibly TRBD1 or TRBD2 for D (5 bases each). CDR3 length equals 13 residues. In germline, CDR1 is SNHLY, CDR2 FYNNEI. V lost 3 bases and J lost 3, with 6 bases in between. CDR3 DNA sequence: TGTGCCAGCAGTGATGGGGGCTACAATGAGCAGTTCTTC. It codes for CASSDGGYNEQFF.

V gene TRBV30 combines with J gene TRBJ1-1; maybe TRBD1 (5 bases). CDR1 and CDR2 from the germline V gene are GTSNPN and SVGIG (reference sequence). V lost 1 base to trimming and J lost 10 bases, with 13 bases between them. There are 12 residues in the CDR3. CDR3: CAWSGDRPVAFF. The CDR3 DNA sequence: TGTGCCTGGAGTGGGGACCGCCCCGTAGCTTTCTTT.

This clone was detected only a few times. This chain joins TRBV7-8 and TRBJ2-4; 9 bases are shared with TRBD1. CDR1 is SGHVS, CDR2 FQNEAQ, per germline. The V and J ends lost 4 bases and 8 bases, in that order; junction bases with no gene match: 9. The CDR3 sequence is 15 residues long. CDR3 in DNA: TGTGCCAGCAGCTCCCCGACAGGGGGGATTTACATTCAGTACTTC. This encodes CASSSPTGGIYIQYF.

The sample holds one count of this clone. The gene calls are TRBV7-2 and TRBJ1-2, with D perhaps TRBD1 (6 bases). V was shortened by 2 bases and J by 4 bases, with 14 bases between the two germline ends. Germline V gene lookup returns CDR1 SGHTA and CDR2 FQGNSA. The CDR3 contains 15 residues. CDR3 DNA sequence: TGTGCCAGCAGCTTAAGGGACACAGCAGGCTATGGCTACACCTTC. As protein: CASSLRDTAGYGYTF.

Only one count was recorded for this clone. The rearrangement joins TRBV25-1 to TRBJ1-2; 10 positions match TRBD1. CDR3 length: 15 residues. Per the germline V gene, CDR1 is MGHDK and CDR2 is SYGVNS. The ends lost 3 bases at V and 5 bases at J; junction bases unmatched: 6. In DNA form, the CDR3 reads TGTGCCAGCAGTGAGCAAGACAGGGGGCAATATGGCTACACCTTC. Translating gives CASSEQDRGQYGYTF.

The V gene is TRBV18, the J gene TRBJ2-3; D gene uncertain. CDR1 KGHSH and CDR2 LQKENI come from the germline V gene. The V gene lost 6 bases and the J gene lost 2 bases, with 3 bases spanning the gap. This CDR3 spans 11 amino acids. The CDR3 loop reads CASSFTDTQYF. As DNA, the CDR3 is TGTGCCAGCTCCTTCACAGATACGCAGTATTTT.

The gene calls are TRBV5-4 and TRBJ1-2; 9 nucleotides match TRBD1. CDR3 length: 16 amino acids. Trimming at V came to 0 bases and at J to 5 bases, leaving 8 bases not matched to a gene. Germline CDR1 is SGHNT and CDR2 is YYREEE (reference sequence). The CDR3 loop is CASSLGGTGNGYGYTF. CDR3 sequence (DNA): TGTGCCAGCAGCTTGGGGGGGACAGGGAATGGTTATGGCTACACCTTC.

The V and J genes are TRBV29-1 and TRBJ2-1, with TRBD2 matching 7 bases. V was pared by 4 bases and J by 9 bases, with 9 bases of the junction left unmatched. The CDR3 loop spans 13 amino acids. Germline lookup yields CDR1 SQVTM and CDR2 ANQGSEA. The CDR3 reads CSVVSGPGGEQFF. CDR3 bases: TGCAGCGTTGTATCCGGGCCGGGGGGTGAGCAGTTCTTC.

V is TRBV11-2 and J is TRBJ2-5, with D uncertain. This CDR3 contains 14 residues. Germline CDR1 SGHAT, CDR2 FQNNGV. The V end lost 1 base, the J end lost 1 base, and 7 bases lay between the germline ends. In DNA form, the CDR3 reads TGTGCCAGCAGCTTAGTCTCTCGCCAAGAGACCCAGTACTTC. Its protein product is CASSLVSRQETQYF.

This chain uses TRBV27 with TRBJ1-1, with D uncertain. The CDR3 sequence is 15 residues long. With 1 base removed from V and 2 bases from J, the gap between germline ends came to 11 bases. Germline lookup yields CDR1 MNHEY and CDR2 SMNVEV (reference sequence). The chain's CDR3 is CASSLLGQFNTEAFF. Here the CDR3 DNA reads TGTGCCAGCAGTTTATTGGGCCAGTTTAACACTGAAGCTTTCTTT.

The chain links TRBV15 to TRBJ2-7; tentative D call: TRBD1 (5 bases). The V and J ends lost 1 base and 3 bases respectively, with 10 bases between them. The germline gives CDR1 LNHNV, CDR2 YYDKDF (reference sequence). The CDR3 length is 14 residues. The CDR3 bases are TGTGCCACCAGCAGAGGTGGGGCAGGCTACGAGCAGTACTTC. Its translation: CATSRGGAGYEQYF.

This sequence joins TRBV11-2 and TRBJ1-6, with D possibly matching TRBD1 (6 bases). The CDR3 is 14 amino acids. With 5 bases removed from V and 5 bases from J, the gap between germline ends came to 10 bases. CDR1 and CDR2 (germline): SGHAT, FQNNGV. The CDR3 region has the DNA TGTGCCAGCAGCCGGAGGGGGAATAATTCACCCCTCCACTTT. It translates to CASSRRGNNSPLHF.

This chain joins TRBV4-2 and TRBJ1-6; D is undetermined. Germline assignment: CDR1 LGHNA and CDR2 YNFKEQ. This CDR3 spans 15 amino acids. V gave up 0 bases and J gave up 10 bases, with 13 bases separating them. The CDR3 spells CASSQDWTSKSPLHF. The CDR3 bases are TGTGCCAGCAGCCAAGATTGGACCTCTAAGTCACCCCTCCACTTT.

The chain couples TRBV6-6 to TRBJ1-1, with unresolved D. The CDR3 is 10 amino acids. The germline CDR1 and CDR2 sequences are MNHNY and SVGAGI (reference sequence). Deletions cut 2 bases from V and 5 bases from J, with 0 bases between. The DNA for the CDR3 is TGTGCCAGCAGTTACACTGAAGCTTTCTTT. Protein sequence: CASSYTEAFF.

J is TRBJ1-2 and V is TRBV14; unclear D gene. Germline V lookup: CDR1 SGHDN, CDR2 FVKESK. There are 14 residues in the CDR3. Trimming left V 1 base short and J 5 bases short, with 11 bases between. The CDR3 loop reads CASSQVFTGYGYTF. CDR3 nucleotides: TGTGCCAGCAGCCAAGTCTTCACGGGGTATGGCTACACCTTC.

In its sample, this clone was seen a few times. This chain connects TRBV30 to TRBJ1-3; 7 positions match TRBD1. After removal of 2 bases from V and 7 bases from J, the junction contained 8 bases not matched to a gene. Germline values: CDR1 GTSNPN, CDR2 SVGIG (reference sequence). The CDR3 length is 14 residues. The CDR3 protein is CAWSTGATPNTIYF. The CDR3 nucleotides read TGTGCCTGGAGTACAGGGGCTACGCCGAACACCATATATTTT. The variable domain in full, completed from reference TRBV30 and TRBJ1-3, reads SQTIHQWPATLVQPVGSPLSLECTVEGTSNPNLYWYRQAAGRGLQLLFYSVGIGQISSEVPQNLSASRPQDRQFILSSKKLLLSDSGFYLCAWSTGATPNTIYFGEGSWLTVV.

The J gene is TRBJ2-5, the V gene TRBV30, with D tentatively TRBD2 (5 bases). Trimming stripped 5 bases from V and 4 bases from J, with 20 bases between. The CDR3 loop spans 15 amino acids. From germline, CDR1 is GTSNPN and CDR2 SVGIG (reference sequence). The CDR3 spells CAWHHGIPGRETQYF. The CDR3, as DNA: TGTGCCTGGCACCACGGGATCCCGGGTAGAGAGACCCAGTACTTC.

V and J are TRBV30 and TRBJ2-6, with D unclear. The CDR3 length is 15 residues. Trimming pared 8 bases from V and 0 bases from J, leaving 14 bases between. Germline V lookup: CDR1 GTSNPN, CDR2 SVGIG (reference sequence). The CDR3 nucleotides are TGTGCCATGCAGGCGGCATACTCTGGGGCCAACGTCCTGACTTTC. Protein sequence: CAMQAAYSGANVLTF.